The TCR beta chain described here comes from a study of breast tumors, draining lymph nodes, adjacent tissues. Study results and limitations: Most tumor T cells seemingly derive from lymph node, then expand in tumor. Tumor repertoires ranked between lymph nodes and nontumor tissue in diversity, with V and J gene preferences.

TCRdb reprocessed the multiplex PCR reads via MiXCR and lists one record per CDR3 protein. The sample consists of approximately 20,000 distinct CDR3 sequences, over 40% of them appearing once. The germline V gene encodes CDR1 MNHNY and CDR2 SVGAGI (reference sequence). This CDR3 has 13 amino acids. Many counts were recorded for this clonotype. What it binds is not known. The germline gene is not matched at one end of the junction; a read error may be the cause. Source material: breast tumor tissue. The genes are TRBV6-6 and TRBJ1-2, with D tentatively TRBD1 (5 bases). The sequence derives from a female donor with breast cancer. Some clones in this sample may be carry-over from other donors' samples. The CDR3 sequence is CASSHSGGYGYTF. Written as DNA, the CDR3 is TGTGCCAGCAGTCACTCTGGGGGCTATGGCTACACCTTC.